The clone carrying this T cell receptor beta chain was seen a handful of times. Its antigen is currently unknown. These data are taken from a study of regulatory T cells in long-lasting Graves disease. Study-wide points: Persistent patients had more shared public clonotypes (2,741) than new patients (around 950).

As to time point: newly diagnosed GD, antithyroid drugs for less than 3 months. Generation of the TCR library employed RNA extracted from PBMCs. The TCR beta library used iRepertoire HTBI primers with Arm-PCR amplification of CDR3. One entry per CDR3 protein, called by TCRdb with MiXCR from the multiplex PCR reads. The sample comprises approximately 400,000 distinct CDR3 sequences, about 15% of which are singletons, and 16% rests with the top ten. Trimming removed 9 bases from V and 6 bases from J, with 15 bases in between. The germline CDR1 and CDR2 sequences are MNHNS and SASEGT. CDR3 length: 13 amino acids. These data also formed part of another study, on T cells in Graves' hyperthyroidism and ophthalmopathy.

The chain joins TRBV6-1 to TRBJ2-1; a weak D match, TRBD1 (5 bases). This TCR was sampled from a woman aged 25 to 45 with Graves disease. The specimen was peripheral blood mononuclear cells (PBMCs), collected at new diagnosis, from a patient treated with antithyroid drugs. In DNA, the CDR3 is TGTGCCAGTCAGGGTAATATGGGCAATGAGCAGTTCTTC. Translating it yields CASQGNMGNEQFF.